The sequence of this T cell receptor beta chain was determined in a study of blood T cells in healthy people across ages. The ends lost 0 bases at V and 4 bases at J; junction bases unmatched: 4. The germline CDR1 and CDR2 sequences are LNHNV and YYDKDF (reference sequence). This CDR3 region has 16 residues. Each sample gave at least 7 million isolated PBMCs. Sample-barcoded 5' priming and a J-beta primer mix drove a second PCR of 7 to 11 cycles. MiXCR, run by TCRdb on the 5' RACE reads, gives a single entry per CDR3 protein. Here the sample spans over a million distinct CDR3 sequences, around 43% being singletons. This clonotype was counted a few times.

The receptor comes from a woman aged 55-70 years in good health. This chain joins TRBV15 and TRBJ2-1; 9 bases match TRBD2. What was sequenced was blood. The CDR3: CATSRDRAGGYNEQFF. DNA of the CDR3: TGTGCCACCAGCAGAGATCGAGCGGGAGGATACAATGAGCAGTTCTTC.